Following are 15 T cell receptor beta chains from one sample sequenced in a study of PD-1 blockade in mismatch repair-deficient tumors. Sequencing used immunoSEQ multiplex PCR; TCRdb keeps in-frame clones, though not all of them. This repertoire shows about 51,000 clones, approximately 78% found once; its top ten account for about 3.1%. Specimen: peripheral blood, collected 4 weeks after starting pembrolizumab. These receptors were taken from an adult with mismatch repair-deficient cancer.

J is TRBJ1-2 and V is TRBV29-1; D may be TRBD1 (5 bases). This CDR3 has 12 residues. Germline V gives CDR1 SQVTM, CDR2 ANQGSEA. V shed 2 bases and J shed 2 bases, with 6 bases lying between them. In DNA, the CDR3 is TGCAGCGTTGAAACAGGAAACTATGGCTACACCTTC. This codes for CSVETGNYGYTF. Combining the CDR3 with reference TRBV29-1 and TRBJ1-2 gives the whole variable domain SAVISQKPSRDICQRGTSLTIQCQVDSQVTMMFWYRQQPGQSLTLIATANQGSEATYESGFVIDKFPISRPNLTFSTLTVSNMSPEDSSIYLCSVETGNYGYTFGSGTRLTVV.

This chain connects TRBV28 to TRBJ1-2, with D perhaps matching TRBD1 (6 bases). The CDR3 is 13 residues long. Germline V CDR1 and CDR2: MDHEN, SYDVKM. V was pared by 3 bases and J by 8 bases, with 13 bases between. CDR3 nucleotides: TGTGCCAGCAGTTTTACAGGGTTCGGCGGCTACACCTTC. It specifies CASSFTGFGGYTF.

The J gene is TRBJ1-2, the V gene TRBV9; D is possibly TRBD1 (6 bases). Germline loops: CDR1 SGDLS, CDR2 YYNGEE. CDR3 length equals 13 residues. Trimming removed 2 bases from V and 12 bases from J, with 17 bases in between. This CDR3 reads CASSVSGTKEHTF. CDR3 DNA sequence: TGTGCCAGCAGCGTTTCCGGGACAAAGGAGCACACCTTC.

The chain joins TRBV5-1 to TRBJ1-2, with unresolved D. CDR1 is SGHRS, CDR2 YFSETQ, per germline. Trimming removed 0 bases at V and 7 bases at J, with 16 bases between. CDR3 length equals 15 residues. The DNA of the CDR3 is TGCGCCAGCAGCTTGGCAGTGGACCTGGCTGGTGGCTACACCTTC. Protein sequence: CASSLAVDLAGGYTF.

This clone came up once. The chain employs TRBV2 and TRBJ1-4, with a possible D match to TRBD1 (5 bases). V was trimmed by 2 bases and J by 15 bases, leaving 13 bases between them. Per germline, CDR1 SNHLY and CDR2 FYNNEI. The CDR3 spans 12 residues. The CDR3 protein is CASSERQRGVFF. The CDR3 bases are TGTGCCAGCAGTGAAAGACAGCGCGGCGTGTTTTTT.

J is TRBJ2-7 and V is TRBV7-9; D is perhaps TRBD1 or TRBD2 (5 bases each). Germline CDR1 reads SEHNR; CDR2 reads FQNEAQ (reference sequence). Trimming stripped 0 bases from V and 6 bases from J, with 27 bases between. There are 19 residues in the CDR3. The CDR3 protein is CASSLAVGTQGEVTGEQYF. The CDR3 DNA is TGTGCCAGCAGCTTAGCTGTCGGGACCCAAGGAGAAGTAACCGGCGAGCAGTACTTC. Combining the CDR3 with reference TRBV7-9 and TRBJ2-7 gives the whole variable domain DTGVSQNPRHKITKRGQNVTFRCDPISEHNRLYWYRQTLGQGPEFLTYFQNEAQLEKSRLLSDRFSAERPKGSFSTLEIQRTEQGDSAMYLCASSLAVGTQGEVTGEQYFGPGTRLTVT.

The chain recombines TRBV7-9 with TRBJ1-1; D is uncertain. This CDR3 has 12 amino acids. Per germline, CDR1 SEHNR and CDR2 FQNEAQ (reference sequence). Trimming pared 3 bases from V and 0 bases from J, leaving 2 bases between. The CDR3 region has the DNA TGTGCCAGCAGCTTTATGAACACTGAAGCTTTCTTT. Translating gives CASSFMNTEAFF.

The genes are TRBV6-6 and TRBJ2-1; TRBD2 matches at 9 bases. V gave up 6 bases and J gave up 7 bases; unmatched junction bases: 4. The germline V gene encodes CDR1 MNHNY and CDR2 SVGAGI (reference sequence). CDR3 length: 13 residues. DNA for the CDR3: TGTGCCAGCAGCCTTAGCGGGAGAAATGAGCAGTTCTTC. Protein sequence: CASSLSGRNEQFF.

This clone has a handful of counts. The chain recombines TRBV4-1 with TRBJ2-7; D is undetermined. The CDR3 covers 15 residues. Trimming pared 1 base from V and 1 base from J, leaving 11 bases between. Germline V CDR1 and CDR2: MGHRA, YSYEKL. The CDR3 region has the DNA TGCGCCAGCAGCCAAGCGCTGGTTGGATCCTACGAGCAGTACTTC. Its protein is CASSQALVGSYEQYF.

This rearrangement joins TRBV4-2 to TRBJ2-5; no reliable D call. The CDR3 length is 16 residues. The germline V gene has CDR1 LGHNA and CDR2 YNFKEQ. V lost 4 bases and J lost 5, with 20 bases in between. CDR3 loop: CASSPFVKGSGETQYF. The CDR3 DNA sequence: TGTGCCAGCAGCCCTTTTGTTAAGGGCAGTGGGGAGACCCAGTACTTC.

The CDR3 spells CASSSGTGVHEQYF. In DNA form, the CDR3 reads TGCGCCAGCAGCTCCGGGACAGGGGTCCACGAGCAGTACTTC. This rearrangement joins TRBV5-1 to TRBJ2-5; 10 bases agree with TRBD1. Gene TRBJ2-7 matches the end of the DNA better, so the J call may be wrong. Germline V gene sequence: CDR1 SGHRS, CDR2 YFSETQ. This CDR3 has 14 amino acids.

V usage is TRBV7-8 and J usage is TRBJ1-3; 8 bases are shared with TRBD1. The CDR3 length is 16 residues. CDR1 and CDR2 (germline): SGHVS, FQNEAQ. V lost 3 bases and J lost 3; bases outside the gene matches: 7. This CDR3 reads CASSFDRGYGGNTIYF. CDR3 in DNA: TGTGCCAGCAGCTTTGACAGGGGTTACGGTGGAAACACCATATATTTT.

V usage is TRBV5-1 and J usage is TRBJ2-5, with D perhaps matching TRBD1 (6 bases). Germline lookup yields CDR1 SGHRS and CDR2 YFSETQ. This CDR3 region has 15 residues. Trimming removed 1 base at V and 2 bases at J, with 12 bases between. The CDR3 DNA reads as TGCGCCAGCAGCTTGTCCCACAGGGAACAAGAGACCCAGTACTTC. This encodes CASSLSHREQETQYF.

J is TRBJ2-1 and V is TRBV29-1; D unclear. The length of the CDR3 is 12 residues. Germline V gene data show CDR1 as SQVTM and CDR2 as ANQGSEA. V dropped 8 bases and J dropped 5 bases, with 13 bases sitting between them. CDR3: CSTDGWDNEQFF. As DNA, the CDR3 is TGCAGCACTGACGGCTGGGACAATGAGCAGTTCTTC.

The table lists this clone with a few counts. The junction and the germline gene differ at one end; a read error may be behind it. The V call is TRBV7-7, the J call TRBJ2-3, with D unclear. The germline V gene has CDR1 SSHAT and CDR2 FNYEAQ (reference sequence). This CDR3 is built from 18 residues. Here the CDR3 DNA reads TGTGCTAGCAGCTTCTCCCCCCCTTCAGCGCTGGGCACAGATACGCAGTATTTT. This sequence encodes CASSFSPPSALGTDTQYF.